Below, 15 T cell receptor beta chains from the same sample are listed, as sequenced in a study of shared clonotypes between healthy human individuals. The protocol was immunoSEQ multiplex PCR, while the TCRdb copy is restricted to in-frame clones and leaves out a portion. The profile shows approximately 2.1 million clones, approximately 95% of them singletons. The source material was naive CD4+ T cells from PBMCs. The subset here: CD45RA+ positively selected. These receptors were collected from a man between 18 and 29 years old in good health. Some clones in this sample may be carry-over from other donors' samples.

The chain carries TRBV5-6 and TRBJ2-2, with D hard to call. Per the germline V gene, CDR1 is SGHDT and CDR2 is YYEEEE. Trimming pared 3 bases from V and 6 bases from J, leaving 12 bases between. This CDR3 contains 14 residues. The CDR3 reads CASSSMWVAGELFF. CDR3 DNA sequence: TGTGCCAGCAGCTCTATGTGGGTAGCCGGGGAGCTGTTTTTT. Combining the CDR3 with reference TRBV5-6 and TRBJ2-2 gives the whole variable domain DAGVTQSPTHLIKTRGQQVTLRCSPKSGHDTVSWYQQALGQGPQFIFQYYEEEERQRGNFPDRFSGHQFPNYSSELNVNALLLGDSALYLCASSSMWVAGELFFGEGSRLTVL.

J is TRBJ2-3 and V is TRBV7-9; perhaps TRBD1 as D (6 bases). This CDR3 is 16 amino acids long. The germline CDR1 and CDR2 sequences are SEHNR and FQNEAQ (reference sequence). Trimming cost V 3 bases and J 0 bases, with 13 bases left between them. Written as DNA, the CDR3 is TGTGCCAGCAGCTTCACAGGGCCCACTAGCACAGATACGCAGTATTTT. Amino acid sequence: CASSFTGPTSTDTQYF. Combining the CDR3 with reference TRBV7-9 and TRBJ2-3 gives the whole variable domain DTGVSQNPRHKITKRGQNVTFRCDPISEHNRLYWYRQTLGQGPEFLTYFQNEAQLEKSRLLSDRFSAERPKGSFSTLEIQRTEQGDSAMYLCASSFTGPTSTDTQYFGPGTRLTVL.

J is TRBJ2-5 and V is TRBV25-1; D might be TRBD2 (5 bases). The germline V and J ends were trimmed by 5 bases and 5 bases, with 18 bases remaining between them. The germline CDR1 and CDR2 sequences are MGHDK and SYGVNS. CDR3 length equals 15 residues. The CDR3 DNA reads as TGTGCCAGCAGTAGGCCCTCCACTAGTAAGGAGACCCAGTACTTC. It codes for CASSRPSTSKETQYF.

Notes on this clone: A junction end diverges from the germline sequence, so it may reflect a read error. This chain connects TRBV6-1 to TRBJ2-5; 7 bases are a match to TRBD2. Per the germline V gene, CDR1 is MNHNS and CDR2 is SASEGT. The CDR3 extends over 13 amino acids. CDR3 protein: CAGSDWGGETQYF. DNA of the CDR3: TGTGCCGGCAGTGATTGGGGGGGGGAGACCCAGTACTTC.

The J gene is TRBJ1-2, the V gene TRBV28; the D is unclear. Germline V CDR1 and CDR2: MDHEN, SYDVKM. V was trimmed by 6 bases and J by 6 bases, leaving 14 bases between them. The CDR3 has 13 residues. The CDR3 loop is CASSPLRRDGYTF. The CDR3 nucleotides read TGTGCCAGCAGCCCCCTCCGACGGGATGGCTACACCTTC.

Points on this clone: The same CDR3 can be traced to other DNA sequences in this sample. CDR3 protein: CAISPSTDTQYF. Written as DNA, the CDR3 is TGTGCCATCAGCCCTAGCACAGATACGCAGTATTTT. The rearrangement links TRBV10-3 to TRBJ2-3; D not certain. The germline gives CDR1 ENHRY, CDR2 SYGVKD. V was trimmed by 6 bases and J by 0 bases, leaving 4 bases between them. The CDR3 contains 12 residues.

The chain links TRBV7-8 to TRBJ2-1; D could derive from TRBD1 or TRBD2 (5 bases each). This CDR3 is 15 amino acids long. Trimming removed 1 base at V and 4 bases at J, with 11 bases between. The germline V gene encodes CDR1 SGHVS and CDR2 FQNEAQ. CDR3: CASSLGDGLYNEQFF. The DNA of the CDR3 is TGTGCCAGCAGCTTAGGGGACGGATTATACAATGAGCAGTTCTTC.

In its sample, this clone was seen once. The chain recombines TRBV28 with TRBJ2-1; 7 nucleotides match TRBD2. V dropped 1 base and J dropped 3; count of bases not matched to a gene: 6. CDR3 size: 16 residues. Germline loops: CDR1 MDHEN, CDR2 SYDVKM. CDR3 DNA sequence: TGTGCCAGCAGTTTATTAGGGAGGGCCGTCTACAATGAGCAGTTCTTC. This encodes CASSLLGRAVYNEQFF.

In its sample, this clone was seen once. The chain has TRBV7-2 and TRBJ2-1, with 8 bases fitting TRBD2. The CDR3 is 15 residues long. The V gene's germline CDR1 is SGHTA and CDR2 FQGNSA. The V segment lost 7 bases and the J segment 4 bases; nucleotides outside the gene matches: 9. CDR3 DNA: TGTGCCAGCACCAGAACTAGCGGAAGTTACAATGAGCAGTTCTTC. Protein: CASTRTSGSYNEQFF. The full variable domain, rest sourced from reference TRBV7-2 and TRBJ2-1, is GAGVSQSPSNKVTEKGKDVELRCDPISGHTALYWYRQSLGQGLEFLIYFQGNSAPDKSGLPSDRFSAERTGGSVSTLTIQRTQQEDSAVYLCASTRTSGSYNEQFFGPGTRLTVL.

In its sample, this clone was seen once. The rearrangement uses TRBV11-2 and TRBJ1-6; maybe TRBD1 (5 bases). CDR1 and CDR2 (germline): SGHAT, FQNNGV. CDR3 length: 16 amino acids. V was pared by 4 bases and J by 2 bases, with 12 bases between. CDR3 loop: CASSSRRVTYNSPLHF. The CDR3 DNA follows: TGTGCCAGCAGCTCACGCAGGGTTACCTATAATTCACCCCTCCACTTT.

This clone was picked up a small number of times. This chain connects TRBV18 to TRBJ1-1; possibly TRBD1 for D (6 bases). The CDR3 runs to 13 residues. V was cut by 6 bases and J by 6 bases, with 14 bases left in between. The germline CDR1 and CDR2 sequences are KGHSH and LQKENI. CDR3 sequence reads: CASSPNRDPEAFF. In nucleotides, the CDR3 is TGTGCCAGCTCCCCAAACAGGGACCCTGAAGCTTTCTTT.

The genes are TRBV5-1 and TRBJ2-1; D is perhaps TRBD2 (5 bases). The germline V and J ends were trimmed by 3 bases and 7 bases, with 17 bases remaining between them. The CDR3 runs to 15 residues. Germline V gives CDR1 SGHRS, CDR2 YFSETQ. The CDR3 coding sequence is TGCGCCAGCAGCTCAAAACGGGATATGAGAAATGAGCAGTTCTTC. It specifies CASSSKRDMRNEQFF.

In this sample, this clone turned up once. The V gene is TRBV28, the J gene TRBJ1-1; D unresolved. The CDR3 is made up of 14 amino acids. V lost 7 bases and J lost 5, with 17 bases in between. The germline V gene encodes CDR1 MDHEN and CDR2 SYDVKM. This chain's CDR3 is CASTRPGILTEAFF. As DNA, the CDR3 is TGTGCCAGCACTCGGCCGGGGATTTTGACTGAAGCTTTCTTT.

The gene calls are TRBV19 and TRBJ2-1; D may be TRBD1 or TRBD2 (5 bases each). The germline V and J ends were trimmed by 10 bases and 5 bases, with 18 bases remaining between them. Germline loops: CDR1 LNHDA, CDR2 SQIVND (reference sequence). The CDR3 covers 14 residues. CDR3 in DNA: TGTGCCACAGTGAGGGGCGGAGCTGACAATGAGCAGTTCTTC. This translates into CATVRGGADNEQFF.

The chain combines TRBV9 with TRBJ2-7; TRBD2 aligns across 9 bases. Germline trimming cut 0 bases from V and 4 bases from J; bases unmatched to any gene: 5. Germline CDR1 and CDR2: SGDLS and YYNGEE. The CDR3 loop spans 15 amino acids. CDR3 sequence reads: CASSVDGSGSYEQYF. The DNA for the CDR3 is TGTGCCAGCAGCGTAGATGGTAGCGGGAGTTACGAGCAGTACTTC.